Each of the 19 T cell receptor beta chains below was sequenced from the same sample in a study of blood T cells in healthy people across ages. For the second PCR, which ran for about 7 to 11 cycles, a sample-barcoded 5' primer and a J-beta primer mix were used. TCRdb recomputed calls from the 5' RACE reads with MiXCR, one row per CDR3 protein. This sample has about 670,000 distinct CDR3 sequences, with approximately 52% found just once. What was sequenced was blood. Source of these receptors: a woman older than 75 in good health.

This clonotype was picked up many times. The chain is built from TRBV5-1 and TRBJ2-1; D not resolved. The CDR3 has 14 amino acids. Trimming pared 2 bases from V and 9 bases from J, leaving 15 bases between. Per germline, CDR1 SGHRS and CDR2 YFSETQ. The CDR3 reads CASSFDSGLSEQFF. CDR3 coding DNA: TGCGCCAGCAGCTTCGACTCCGGTCTCTCTGAGCAGTTCTTC.

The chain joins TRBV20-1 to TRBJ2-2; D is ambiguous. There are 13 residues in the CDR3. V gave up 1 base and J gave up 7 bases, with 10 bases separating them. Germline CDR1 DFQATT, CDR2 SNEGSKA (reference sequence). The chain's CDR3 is CSARASSVGELFF. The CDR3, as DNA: TGCAGTGCTAGAGCTTCTTCGGTCGGGGAGCTGTTTTTT.

The CDR3 is CASSGLPRDDEQFF. CDR3 nucleotides: TGTGCCAGCTCAGGACTACCCCGTGACGATGAGCAGTTCTTC. The chain recombines TRBV3-1 with TRBJ2-1; possibly TRBD2 for D (6 bases). The CDR3 length is 14 residues. The germline V and J ends were trimmed by 8 bases and 8 bases, with 19 bases remaining between them. Germline assignment: CDR1 LGHDT and CDR2 YNNKEL (reference sequence).

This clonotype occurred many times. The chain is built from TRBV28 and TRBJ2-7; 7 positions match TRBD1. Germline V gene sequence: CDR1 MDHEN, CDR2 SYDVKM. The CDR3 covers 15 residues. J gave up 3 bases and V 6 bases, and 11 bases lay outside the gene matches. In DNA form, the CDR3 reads TGTGCCAGCAGATTGGTGGGGGACAGCCTCTACGAGCAGTACTTC. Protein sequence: CASRLVGDSLYEQYF.

The CDR3 here is CASTVAGLRNTGELFF. CDR3 DNA sequence: TGTGCCAGCACCGTAGCGGGTCTAAGGAACACCGGGGAGCTGTTTTTT. This chain joins TRBV28 and TRBJ2-2; 7 bases align to TRBD2. The CDR3 totals 16 residues. Trimming cost V 7 bases and J 1 base; bases outside gene matches: 9. Per the germline V gene, CDR1 is MDHEN and CDR2 is SYDVKM.

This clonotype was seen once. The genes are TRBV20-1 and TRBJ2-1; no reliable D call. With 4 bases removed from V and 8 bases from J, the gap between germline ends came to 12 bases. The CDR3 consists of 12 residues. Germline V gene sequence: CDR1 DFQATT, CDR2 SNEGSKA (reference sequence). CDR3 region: CSANPLGHEQFF. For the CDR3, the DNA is TGCAGTGCTAACCCCCTCGGCCATGAGCAGTTCTTC.

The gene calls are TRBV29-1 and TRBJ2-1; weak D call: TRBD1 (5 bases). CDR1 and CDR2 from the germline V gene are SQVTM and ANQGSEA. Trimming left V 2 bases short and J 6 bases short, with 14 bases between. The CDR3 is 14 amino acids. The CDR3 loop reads CSVELWGLFNEQFF. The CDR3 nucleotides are TGCAGCGTTGAACTGTGGGGCCTATTCAATGAGCAGTTCTTC.

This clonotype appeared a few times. CDR3 DNA sequence: TGTGCCAGCAGTAAAGACCGAGGGAAAAAACTGTTTTTT. Its translation is CASSKDRGKKLFF. The genes are TRBV2 and TRBJ1-4, with D unclear. CDR3 length: 13 residues. Trimming cost V 5 bases and J 9 bases, with 13 bases left between them. In germline, CDR1 is SNHLY, CDR2 FYNNEI.

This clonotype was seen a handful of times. CDR3 in amino acids: CASSQDPGLAGVTGEQFF. In DNA, the CDR3 is TGTGCCAGCAGCCAGGACCCCGGGCTAGCGGGAGTAACTGGTGAGCAGTTCTTC. J is TRBJ2-1 and V is TRBV4-2, with 10 positions matching TRBD2. Per the germline V gene, CDR1 is LGHNA and CDR2 is YNFKEQ. The CDR3 contains 18 residues. Unmatched junction bases numbered 17, after V lost 3 bases and J lost 9 bases.

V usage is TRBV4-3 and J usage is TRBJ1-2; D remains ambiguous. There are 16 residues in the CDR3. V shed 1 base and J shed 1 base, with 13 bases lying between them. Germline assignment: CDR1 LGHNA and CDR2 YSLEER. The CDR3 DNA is TGCGCCAGCAGCCAAGGAGACCGAGTAGTTAACTATGGCTACACCTTC. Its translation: CASSQGDRVVNYGYTF.

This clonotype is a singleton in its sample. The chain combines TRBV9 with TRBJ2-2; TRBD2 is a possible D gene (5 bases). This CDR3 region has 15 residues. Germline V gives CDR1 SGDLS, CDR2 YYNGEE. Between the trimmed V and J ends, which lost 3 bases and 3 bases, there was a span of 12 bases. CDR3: CASSGGSAYTGELFF. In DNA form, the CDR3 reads TGTGCCAGCAGCGGAGGTAGCGCGTACACCGGGGAGCTGTTTTTT.

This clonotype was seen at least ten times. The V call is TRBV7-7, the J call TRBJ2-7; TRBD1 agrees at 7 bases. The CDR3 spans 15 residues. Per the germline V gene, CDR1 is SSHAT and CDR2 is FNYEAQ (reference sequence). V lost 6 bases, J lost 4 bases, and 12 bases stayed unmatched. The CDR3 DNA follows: TGTGCCAGCAGTCCCCAGACAGGGAATACTTACGAGCAGTACTTC. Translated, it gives CASSPQTGNTYEQYF.

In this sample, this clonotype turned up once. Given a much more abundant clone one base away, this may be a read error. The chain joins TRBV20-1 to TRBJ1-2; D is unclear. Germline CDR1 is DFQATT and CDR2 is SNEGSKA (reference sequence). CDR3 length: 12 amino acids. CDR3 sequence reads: CSARDPGYGCTF. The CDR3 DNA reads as TGCAGTGCTAGAGACCCCGGGTATGGCTGCACCTTC.

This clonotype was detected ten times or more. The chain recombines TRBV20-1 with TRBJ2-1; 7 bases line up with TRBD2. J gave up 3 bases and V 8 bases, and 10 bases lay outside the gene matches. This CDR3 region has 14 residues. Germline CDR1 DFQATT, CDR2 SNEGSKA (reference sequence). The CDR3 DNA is TGCAGTCAACGGGGTTCTAGCGGCTACAATGAGCAGTTCTTC. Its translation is CSQRGSSGYNEQFF.

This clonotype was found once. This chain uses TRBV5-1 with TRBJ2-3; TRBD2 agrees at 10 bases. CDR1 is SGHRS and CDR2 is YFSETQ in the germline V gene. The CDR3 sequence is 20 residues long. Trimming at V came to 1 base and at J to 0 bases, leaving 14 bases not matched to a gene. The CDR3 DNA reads TGCGCCAGCAGCTTGAACCCGACGAGCGGGAGGGCCGGCAGCACAGATACGCAGTATTTT. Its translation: CASSLNPTSGRAGSTDTQYF.

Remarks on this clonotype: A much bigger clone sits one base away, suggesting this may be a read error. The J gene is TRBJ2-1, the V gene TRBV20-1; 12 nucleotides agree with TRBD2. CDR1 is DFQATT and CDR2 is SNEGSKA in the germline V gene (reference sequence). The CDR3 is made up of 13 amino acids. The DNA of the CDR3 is TGCGGTGCCTGGACTAGCGGGAACAATGAGCAGTTCTTC. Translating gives CGAWTSGNNEQFF.

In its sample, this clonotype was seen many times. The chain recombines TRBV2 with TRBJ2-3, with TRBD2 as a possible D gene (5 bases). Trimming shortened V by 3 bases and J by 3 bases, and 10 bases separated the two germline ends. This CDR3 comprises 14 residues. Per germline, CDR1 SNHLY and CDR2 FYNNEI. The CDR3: CASSEDLGTDTQYF. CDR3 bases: TGTGCCAGCAGTGAGGACTTGGGAACAGATACGCAGTATTTT.

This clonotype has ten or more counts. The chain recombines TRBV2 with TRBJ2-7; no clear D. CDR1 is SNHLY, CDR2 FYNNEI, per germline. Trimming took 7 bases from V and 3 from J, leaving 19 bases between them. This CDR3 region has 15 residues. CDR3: CASTGGVSSVYEQYF. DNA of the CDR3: TGTGCCAGCACAGGTGGCGTATCGTCAGTCTACGAGCAGTACTTC.

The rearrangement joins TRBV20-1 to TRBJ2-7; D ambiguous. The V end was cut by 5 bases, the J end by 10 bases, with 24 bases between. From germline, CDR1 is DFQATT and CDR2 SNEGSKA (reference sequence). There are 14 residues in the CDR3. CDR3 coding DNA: TGCAGTGCTGCCCCTTCTGTGGGCCAGTCGGCCCAGTACTTC. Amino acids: CSAAPSVGQSAQYF.